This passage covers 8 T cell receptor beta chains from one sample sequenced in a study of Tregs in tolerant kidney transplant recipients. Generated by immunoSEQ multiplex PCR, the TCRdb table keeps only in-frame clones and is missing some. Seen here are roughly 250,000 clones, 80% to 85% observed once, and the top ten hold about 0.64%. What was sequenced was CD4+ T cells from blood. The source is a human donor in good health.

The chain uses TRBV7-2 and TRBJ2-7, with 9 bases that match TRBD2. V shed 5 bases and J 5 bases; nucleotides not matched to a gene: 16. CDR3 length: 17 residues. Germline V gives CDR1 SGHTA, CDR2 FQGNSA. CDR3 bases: TGTGCCAGCAGCCCATCAGTAGCGGGAGTGAAGAGACACGAGCAGTACTTC. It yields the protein CASSPSVAGVKRHEQYF.

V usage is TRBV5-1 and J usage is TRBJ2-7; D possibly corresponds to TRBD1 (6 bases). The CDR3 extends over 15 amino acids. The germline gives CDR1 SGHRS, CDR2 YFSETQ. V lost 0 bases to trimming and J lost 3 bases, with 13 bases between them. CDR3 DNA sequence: TGCGCCAGCAGCTTGGTTGGGACAAATGACTACGAGCAGTACTTC. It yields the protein CASSLVGTNDYEQYF.

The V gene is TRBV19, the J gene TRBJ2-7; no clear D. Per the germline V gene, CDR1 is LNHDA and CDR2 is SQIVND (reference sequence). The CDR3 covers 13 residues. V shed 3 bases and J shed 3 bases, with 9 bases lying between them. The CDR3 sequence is CASSMWTGYEQYF. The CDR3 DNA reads TGTGCCAGTAGTATGTGGACCGGCTACGAGCAGTACTTC.

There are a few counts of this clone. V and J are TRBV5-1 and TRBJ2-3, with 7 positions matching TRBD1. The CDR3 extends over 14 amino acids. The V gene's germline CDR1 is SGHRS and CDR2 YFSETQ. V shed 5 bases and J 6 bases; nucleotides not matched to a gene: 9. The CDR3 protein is CASSSDRMMDTQYF. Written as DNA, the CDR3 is TGCGCCAGCAGTTCGGACAGGATGATGGATACGCAGTATTTT.

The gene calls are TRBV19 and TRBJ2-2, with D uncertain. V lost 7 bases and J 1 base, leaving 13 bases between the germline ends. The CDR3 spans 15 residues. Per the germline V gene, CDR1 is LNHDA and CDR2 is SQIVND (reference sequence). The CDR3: CASIPHPQNTGELFF. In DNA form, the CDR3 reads TGTGCCAGTATTCCACATCCACAGAACACCGGGGAGCTGTTTTTT.

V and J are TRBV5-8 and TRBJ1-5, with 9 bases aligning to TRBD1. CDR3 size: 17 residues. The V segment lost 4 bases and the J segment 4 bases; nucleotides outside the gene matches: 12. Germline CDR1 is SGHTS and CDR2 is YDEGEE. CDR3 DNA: TGTGCCAGCAGCGTGGGACAGGGAAGGGGCGGGAATCAGCCCCAGCATTTT. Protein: CASSVGQGRGGNQPQHF.

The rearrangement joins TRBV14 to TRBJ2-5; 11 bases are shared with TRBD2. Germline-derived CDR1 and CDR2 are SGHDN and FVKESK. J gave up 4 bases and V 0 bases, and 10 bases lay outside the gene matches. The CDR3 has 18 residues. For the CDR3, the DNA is TGTGCCAGCAGCCAAGATCGGGGTAGCGGGAGGGCCCGAGAGACCCAGTACTTC. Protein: CASSQDRGSGRARETQYF.

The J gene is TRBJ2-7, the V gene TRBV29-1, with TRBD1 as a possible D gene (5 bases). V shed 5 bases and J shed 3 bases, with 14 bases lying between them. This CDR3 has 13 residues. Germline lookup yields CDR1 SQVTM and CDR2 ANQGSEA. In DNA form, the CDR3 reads TGCAGCGTTCTTGACAGAACGGACTACGAGCAGTACTTC. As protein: CSVLDRTDYEQYF.